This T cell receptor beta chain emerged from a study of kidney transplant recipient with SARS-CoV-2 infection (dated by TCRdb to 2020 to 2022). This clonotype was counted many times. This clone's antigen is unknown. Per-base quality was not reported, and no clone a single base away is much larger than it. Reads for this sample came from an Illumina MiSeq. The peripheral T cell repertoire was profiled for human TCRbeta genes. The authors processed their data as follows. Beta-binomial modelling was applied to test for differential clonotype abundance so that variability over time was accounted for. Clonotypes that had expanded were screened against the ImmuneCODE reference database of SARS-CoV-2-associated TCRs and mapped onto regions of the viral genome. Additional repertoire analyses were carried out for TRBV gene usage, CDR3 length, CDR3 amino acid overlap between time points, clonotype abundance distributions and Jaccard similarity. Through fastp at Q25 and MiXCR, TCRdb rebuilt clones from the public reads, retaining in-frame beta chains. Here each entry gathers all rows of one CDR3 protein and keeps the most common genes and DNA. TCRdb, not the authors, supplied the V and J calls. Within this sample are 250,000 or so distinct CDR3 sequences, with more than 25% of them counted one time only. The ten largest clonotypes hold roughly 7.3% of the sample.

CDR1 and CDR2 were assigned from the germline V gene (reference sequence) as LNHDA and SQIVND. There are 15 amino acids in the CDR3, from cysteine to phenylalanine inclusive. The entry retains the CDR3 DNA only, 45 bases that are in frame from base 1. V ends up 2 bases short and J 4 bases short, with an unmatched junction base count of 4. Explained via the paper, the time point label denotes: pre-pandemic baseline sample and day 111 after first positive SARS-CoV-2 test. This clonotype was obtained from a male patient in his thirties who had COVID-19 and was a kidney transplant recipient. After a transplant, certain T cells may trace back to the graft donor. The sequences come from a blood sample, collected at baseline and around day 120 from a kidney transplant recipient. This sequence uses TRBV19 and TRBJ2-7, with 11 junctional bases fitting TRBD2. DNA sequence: TGTGCCAGTAGTATATCGGGACTAGCGGAATACGAGCAGTACTTC. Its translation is CASSISGLAEYEQYF.